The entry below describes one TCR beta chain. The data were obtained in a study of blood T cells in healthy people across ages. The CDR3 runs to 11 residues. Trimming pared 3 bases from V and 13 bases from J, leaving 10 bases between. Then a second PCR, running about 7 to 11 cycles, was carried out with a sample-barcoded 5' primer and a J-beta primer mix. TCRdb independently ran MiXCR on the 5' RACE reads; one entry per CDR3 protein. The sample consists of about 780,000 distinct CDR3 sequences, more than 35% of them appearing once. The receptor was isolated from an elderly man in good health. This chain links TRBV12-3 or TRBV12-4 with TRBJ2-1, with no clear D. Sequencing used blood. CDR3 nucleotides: TGTGCCAGCAGTTTGAGAGGTCCCCAGTTCTTC. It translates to CASSLRGPQFF.